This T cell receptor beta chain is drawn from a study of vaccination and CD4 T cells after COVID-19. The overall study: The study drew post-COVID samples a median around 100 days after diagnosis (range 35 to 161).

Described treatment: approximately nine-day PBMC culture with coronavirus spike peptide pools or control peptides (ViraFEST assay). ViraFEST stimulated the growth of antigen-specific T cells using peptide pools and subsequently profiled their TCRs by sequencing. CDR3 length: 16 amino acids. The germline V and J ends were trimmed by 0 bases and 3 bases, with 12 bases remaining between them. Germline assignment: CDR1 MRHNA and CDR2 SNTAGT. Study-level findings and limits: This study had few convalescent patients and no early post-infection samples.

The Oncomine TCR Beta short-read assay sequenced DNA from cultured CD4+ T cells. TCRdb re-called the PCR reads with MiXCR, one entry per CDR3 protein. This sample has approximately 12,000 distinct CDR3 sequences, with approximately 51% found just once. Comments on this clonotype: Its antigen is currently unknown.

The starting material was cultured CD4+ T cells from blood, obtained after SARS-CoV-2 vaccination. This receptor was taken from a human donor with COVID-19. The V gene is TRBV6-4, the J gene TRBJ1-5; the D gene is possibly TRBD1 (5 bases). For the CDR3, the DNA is TGTGCCAGCAGTGACTCCCAGGGCCACCACAATCAGCCCCAGCATTTT. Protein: CASSDSQGHHNQPQHF.